The 29 T cell receptor beta chains presented below share a single source sample, sequenced in a study of T cells in Graves' hyperthyroidism and ophthalmopathy (dated by TCRdb to about 2019). Libraries were made using multiplex PCR. The instrument was an Illumina HiSeq 2000. TCR beta CDR3 regions were amplified from RNA transcripts. A first-round RT-PCR of the TCR CDR3 used the HTBI primer set with the Qiagen OneStep RT-PCR kit. TCRdb trimmed public reads at Q25 via fastp, called clones via MiXCR and kept in-frame beta chains. Rows with one shared CDR3 protein collapse into an entry with the most common genes and DNA. A total of hundreds of thousands of distinct CDR3 sequences appear in this sample, roughly 45% of them only once. Roughly 6.5% of the sample lies in the top ten. Source material: peripheral blood or thyroid tissue (not recorded which). These receptors came from an adult man with Graves' disease, either hyperthyroidism or ophthalmopathy (not recorded which).

The chain employs TRBV29-1 and TRBJ1-1, with 7 bases lining up with TRBD1. CDR3 size: 11 residues. J was trimmed by 9 bases and V by 8 bases; bases with no gene match: 9. Germline V gene lookup returns CDR1 SQVTM and CDR2 ANQGSEA. CDR3 sequence (DNA): TGCAGCTTAGGGGGACAGACACAAGCTTTCTTT. It codes for CSLGGQTQAFF.

This clonotype was observed a single time. This chain links TRBV7-9 with TRBJ2-2, with 11 bases lining up with TRBD2. Unmatched junction bases numbered 4, after V lost 4 bases and J lost 6 bases. The CDR3 contains 15 residues. CDR1 and CDR2 from the germline V gene are SEHNR and FQNEAQ (reference sequence). The CDR3 region is CASSSTSGRSGELFF. CDR3 in DNA: TGTGCCAGCAGCTCCACTAGCGGGAGATCCGGGGAGCTGTTTTTT.

This clonotype was seen more than once but under ten times. The chain links TRBV7-9 to TRBJ1-1; no clear D gene. V was cut by 1 base and J by 5 bases, with 11 bases left in between. Germline loops: CDR1 SEHNR, CDR2 FQNEAQ (reference sequence). The CDR3 is made up of 14 amino acids. The CDR3 region is CASSLDLLGTEAFF. The CDR3 DNA sequence: TGTGCCAGCAGCTTAGACCTGCTAGGGACTGAAGCTTTCTTT.

This chain uses TRBV19 with TRBJ1-1, with D perhaps matching TRBD1 (5 bases). Between the trimmed V and J ends, which lost 3 bases and 4 bases, there was a span of 6 bases. The CDR3 spans 12 residues. From germline, CDR1 is LNHDA and CDR2 SQIVND (reference sequence). The CDR3 sequence: CASSMGLTEAFF. In DNA, the CDR3 is TGTGCCAGTAGTATGGGACTCACTGAAGCTTTCTTT.

The J gene is TRBJ1-4, the V gene TRBV5-4; D possibly corresponds to TRBD1 (5 bases). The CDR3 is 15 residues long. Looked up from germline, CDR1 is SGHNT and CDR2 is YYREEE (reference sequence). Trimming pared 4 bases from V and 4 bases from J, leaving 14 bases between. CDR3 residues: CASSPRDVDNEKLFF. As DNA, the CDR3 is TGTGCCAGCAGCCCGAGGGACGTAGATAATGAAAAACTGTTTTTT. Complete variable domain (other parts from reference TRBV5-4 and TRBJ1-4): ETGVTQSPTHLIKTRGQQVTLRCSSQSGHNTVSWYQQALGQGPQFIFQYYREEENGRGNFPPRFSGLQFPNYSSELNVNALELDDSALYLCASSPRDVDNEKLFFGSGTQLSVL.

The rearrangement links TRBV7-2 to TRBJ2-7; D perhaps matches TRBD1 (6 bases). The CDR3 has 14 residues. Trimming pared 5 bases from V and 2 bases from J, leaving 13 bases between. Germline loops: CDR1 SGHTA, CDR2 FQGNSA. The CDR3 DNA sequence: TGTGCCAGCAGCCCCTCCGGGACAACCTACGAGCAGTACTTC. It is translated as CASSPSGTTYEQYF.

This clonotype was seen more than once but under ten times. A much larger clone is a single base away; this may be a read error. The V and J genes are TRBV7-9 and TRBJ2-7, with 11 bases aligning to TRBD1. The CDR3 is made up of 14 amino acids. V shed 7 bases and J 3 bases; nucleotides not matched to a gene: 5. In germline, CDR1 is SEHNR, CDR2 FQNEAQ (reference sequence). CDR3 region: CASTWDRGDYEQYF. The CDR3 DNA is TGTGCCAGCACCTGGGACAGGGGGGACTACGAGCAGTACTTC.

The chain uses TRBV7-2 and TRBJ1-2; D gene ambiguous. The germline gives CDR1 SGHTA, CDR2 FQGNSA. This CDR3 region has 12 residues. Trimming stripped 6 bases from V and 4 bases from J, with 9 bases between. The CDR3 DNA sequence: TGTGCCAGCAGTGCCTCCCGCTATGGCTACACCTTC. It is translated as CASSASRYGYTF.

The chain links TRBV24-1 to TRBJ2-5, with D tentatively TRBD1 or TRBD2 (6 bases each). The CDR3 length is 15 residues. V was shortened by 3 bases and J by 0 bases, with 10 bases between the two germline ends. Germline lookup yields CDR1 KGHDR and CDR2 SFDVKD. CDR3 loop: CATSDSRGHQETQYF. CDR3 coding DNA: TGTGCCACCAGTGATAGCCGGGGGCACCAAGAGACCCAGTACTTC.

This rearrangement joins TRBV10-2 to TRBJ1-2; 7 positions match TRBD1. V dropped 0 bases and J dropped 2; count of bases not matched to a gene: 0. CDR3 length: 14 amino acids. Looked up from germline, CDR1 is WSHSY and CDR2 is SAAADI. DNA for the CDR3: TGCGCCAGCAGTGAGTCGGGACAGAACTATGGCTACACCTTC. It translates to CASSESGQNYGYTF.

In its sample, this clonotype was seen a few times. The J gene is TRBJ2-7, the V gene TRBV6-5; the D gene could be TRBD1 or TRBD2 (5 bases each). This CDR3 spans 12 amino acids. Germline-derived CDR1 and CDR2 are MNHEY and SVGAGI. V lost 8 bases, J lost 2 bases, and 10 bases lay in between. CDR3 region: CASWDGPYEQYF. The CDR3 coding sequence is TGTGCCAGCTGGGACGGGCCCTACGAGCAGTACTTC.

This clonotype was seen at least ten times. This chain joins TRBV10-2 and TRBJ1-1, with a tentative D call TRBD1 (5 bases). CDR1 and CDR2 (germline): WSHSY, SAAADI. Trimming took off 1 base at V and 1 base at J, with 13 bases between the two ends. CDR3 size: 16 residues. CDR3 protein: CASSEWKGQRNTEAFF. The DNA of the CDR3 is TGCGCCAGCAGTGAGTGGAAGGGGCAGAGGAACACTGAAGCTTTCTTT.

This clonotype was seen once. The junction shows a germline mismatch at one end, possibly a read error. This CDR3 is CATSDPRPQDGKLFF. The CDR3 coding sequence is TGTGCCACCAGTGACCCACGACCACAGGATGGAAAACTGTTTTTT. The V and J genes are TRBV12-3 or TRBV12-4 and TRBJ1-4; tentative D call: TRBD1 (5 bases). CDR3 length equals 15 residues.

The chain combines TRBV29-1 with TRBJ1-2, with D hard to call. Trimming removed 8 bases from V and 6 bases from J, with 13 bases in between. The CDR3 totals 11 residues. Germline CDR1 and CDR2: SQVTM and ANQGSEA. The CDR3 protein is CSLVPINGYTF. DNA for the CDR3: TGCAGCTTAGTCCCTATCAATGGCTACACCTTC. Together with reference TRBV29-1 and TRBJ1-2, the CDR3 gives the full variable domain: SAVISQKPSRDICQRGTSLTIQCQVDSQVTMMFWYRQQPGQSLTLIATANQGSEATYESGFVIDKFPISRPNLTFSTLTVSNMSPEDSSIYLCSLVPINGYTFGSGTRLTVV.

This clonotype was found many times. The V call is TRBV7-3, the J call TRBJ2-2, with no clear D. V was clipped by 1 base and J by 6 bases, with 3 bases between them. CDR3 length: 12 residues. Per germline, CDR1 SGHTA and CDR2 FQGTGA. CDR3 DNA: TGTGCCAGCAGCTTAAGTCCCGGGGAGCTGTTTTTT. It codes for CASSLSPGELFF.

The J gene is TRBJ1-5, the V gene TRBV2; D gene uncertain. There are 15 residues in the CDR3. The germline V and J ends were trimmed by 7 bases and 5 bases, with 18 bases remaining between them. Germline lookup yields CDR1 SNHLY and CDR2 FYNNEI. The CDR3 loop reads CASIGDQRRDQPQHF. DNA of the CDR3: TGTGCCAGCATTGGGGATCAGAGAAGGGATCAGCCCCAGCATTTT.

This chain uses TRBV6-1 with TRBJ1-5, with 9 positions matching TRBD1. Trimming at V came to 6 bases and at J to 5 bases, leaving 5 bases not matched to a gene. Germline V gene sequence: CDR1 MNHNS, CDR2 SASEGT. CDR3 length: 14 amino acids. CDR3 in DNA: TGTGCCAGCAGCGTAGGGACAGGGCATCAGCCCCAGCATTTT. Translated: CASSVGTGHQPQHF.

The rearrangement uses TRBV7-9 and TRBJ2-7; 8 positions agree with TRBD2. The CDR3 spans 15 residues. The germline V gene has CDR1 SEHNR and CDR2 FQNEAQ (reference sequence). J lost 3 bases, V lost 5 bases, and 9 bases had no gene match. The CDR3 nucleotides read TGTGCCAGCAGCCCTTGGGACGGGGGGGACTACGAGCAGTACTTC. Its translation: CASSPWDGGDYEQYF.

The genes are TRBV7-9 and TRBJ2-7; D is unresolved. The ends were cut back, 5 bases at V and 3 bases at J, with 11 bases in the middle. In germline, CDR1 is SEHNR, CDR2 FQNEAQ (reference sequence). This CDR3 spans 13 amino acids. The CDR3 DNA sequence: TGTGCCAGCAGCGCCGGAAGGGACTACGAGCAGTACTTC. Translated: CASSAGRDYEQYF.

This clonotype was seen many times. One end of the junction fails to match germline, which may point to a read error. The chain recombines TRBV5-1 with TRBJ1-1; D is possibly TRBD1 (5 bases). The CDR3 has 13 residues. Per germline, CDR1 SGHRS and CDR2 YFSETQ. CDR3 protein: CASSWDGNTEAFF. CDR3 sequence (DNA): TGTGCCAGCAGCTGGGACGGGAACACTGAAGCTTTCTTT.

The chain uses TRBV10-3 and TRBJ1-5, with D possibly being TRBD1 (6 bases). V was trimmed by 9 bases and J by 0 bases, leaving 12 bases between them. The V gene's germline CDR1 is ENHRY and CDR2 SYGVKD. The CDR3 totals 14 residues. The CDR3 reads CAIAYRDSNQPQHF. The DNA for the CDR3 is TGTGCCATAGCATACAGGGATAGCAATCAGCCCCAGCATTTT.

Only a few counts were recorded for this clonotype. The V gene is TRBV12-3 or TRBV12-4, the J gene TRBJ1-2; tentative D call: TRBD1 (5 bases). Trimming left V 7 bases short and J 2 bases short, with 14 bases between. The CDR3 has 14 amino acids. CDR3 protein: CASTITGINYGYTF. The CDR3 nucleotides read TGTGCCAGCACAATAACAGGAATCAACTATGGCTACACCTTC.

The chain carries TRBV11-1 and TRBJ2-7, with a weak D call TRBD1 (8 bases). This CDR3 contains 18 residues. The V end lost 5 bases, the J end lost 2 bases, and 25 bases lay between the germline ends. Per the germline V gene, CDR1 is SGHAT and CDR2 is FQDESV (reference sequence). CDR3 in amino acids: CASSGAPGSGTGPYEQYF. DNA for the CDR3: TGTGCCAGCAGCGGGGCCCCGGGGAGCGGGACAGGACCCTACGAGCAGTACTTC.

Concerning this clonotype: One junction end disagrees with the germline gene, perhaps due to a read error. The V and J genes are TRBV7-2 and TRBJ2-7; 7 bases are shared with TRBD2. CDR1 is SGHTA and CDR2 is FQGNSA in the germline V gene. The CDR3 contains 13 residues. The CDR3 reads CASSLVAAGVRNF. The CDR3, as DNA: TGTGCCAGCAGCTTGGTCGCGGCGGGAGTCAGAAACTTC.

The chain combines TRBV20-1 with TRBJ1-1; D is ambiguous. The CDR3 runs to 16 residues. CDR1 and CDR2 from the germline V gene are DFQATT and SNEGSKA (reference sequence). Deletions cut 5 bases from V and 0 bases from J, with 19 bases between. The DNA of the CDR3 is TGCAGTGCTCGGCCCCGGGCAGGCGTCATGAACACTGAAGCTTTCTTT. As protein: CSARPRAGVMNTEAFF.

Points on this clonotype: Without the conserved terminal phenylalanine or tryptophan, this CDR3 likely stems from a read error. No DNA is shown, since the ends of the CDR3 on it are uncertain; the CDR3 is the one TCRdb lists. V is TRBV20-1 and J is TRBJ2-7; the DNA was not used to check the table's D call, TRBD1. The germline gives CDR1 DFQATT, CDR2 SNEGSKA (reference sequence). The length of the CDR3 is 9 amino acids, counting both ends. CDR3 region: CSARVWNHR.

V gene TRBV7-6 combines with J gene TRBJ2-5, with D tentatively TRBD2 (7 bases). V was trimmed by 7 bases and J by 5 bases, leaving 17 bases between them. Germline V CDR1 and CDR2: SGHVS, FNYEAQ. This CDR3 is 14 amino acids long. The CDR3: CASKHGGPGETQYF. For the CDR3, the DNA is TGTGCCAGCAAGCACGGGGGGCCGGGGGAGACCCAGTACTTC.

The chain carries TRBV5-1 and TRBJ1-2; 7 nucleotides agree with TRBD1. Trimming at V came to 7 bases and at J to 3 bases, leaving 6 bases not matched to a gene. This CDR3 is built from 13 residues. Germline V lookup: CDR1 SGHRS, CDR2 YFSETQ. CDR3 coding DNA: TGCGCCAGCGCCCCCGGGACAGACTATGGCTACACCTTC. Translation: CASAPGTDYGYTF.

The J gene is TRBJ1-3, the V gene TRBV5-1; D perhaps matches TRBD1 (5 bases). CDR3 size: 14 residues. The germline V gene has CDR1 SGHRS and CDR2 YFSETQ. Trimming left V 4 bases short and J 4 bases short, with 12 bases between. The CDR3 region is CASSPQGRGNTIYF. The CDR3 DNA reads as TGCGCCAGCAGCCCCCAGGGCAGGGGAAACACCATATATTTT. Drawing the rest from reference TRBV5-1 and TRBJ1-3, the complete variable domain is KAGVTQTPRYLIKTRGQQVTLSCSPISGHRSVSWYQQTPGQGLQFLFEYFSETQRNKGNFPGRFSGRQFSNSRSEMNVSTLELGDSALYLCASSPQGRGNTIYFGEGSWLTVV.